The sequence of this T cell receptor beta chain was determined in a study of radiotherapy plus CTLA-4 blockade in lung cancer. Comments on this clone: What it binds is unknown.

Method: immunoSEQ multiplex PCR; TCRdb's copy keeps in-frame clones and lacks some. This table has 40,000 to 60,000 clones, 70% to 90% appearing once. The V gene end was trimmed by 2 bases and the J gene end by 4 bases; junction bases not matched to a gene: 7. This CDR3 region has 15 residues. The germline V gene encodes CDR1 SQVTM and CDR2 ANQGSEA. Study-level findings and limits: Early shifts in blood T cell clones, with interferon-beta, reportedly predicted response best. Expansion of tumor-derived TCR clones was observed in blood after radiotherapy plus ipilimumab.

The sequenced sample was peripheral blood, obtained from a patient treated with radiotherapy plus ipilimumab. The receptor was isolated from a human donor with non-small cell lung cancer that progressed on radiotherapy plus ipilimumab. Some clones in this sample may be carry-over from other donors' samples. The V call is TRBV29-1, the J call TRBJ2-4, with TRBD1 matching 8 bases. The chain's CDR3 is CSVERSQGAKNIQYF. CDR3 DNA sequence: TGCAGCGTTGAAAGGTCGCAGGGGGCGAAAAACATTCAGTACTTC.